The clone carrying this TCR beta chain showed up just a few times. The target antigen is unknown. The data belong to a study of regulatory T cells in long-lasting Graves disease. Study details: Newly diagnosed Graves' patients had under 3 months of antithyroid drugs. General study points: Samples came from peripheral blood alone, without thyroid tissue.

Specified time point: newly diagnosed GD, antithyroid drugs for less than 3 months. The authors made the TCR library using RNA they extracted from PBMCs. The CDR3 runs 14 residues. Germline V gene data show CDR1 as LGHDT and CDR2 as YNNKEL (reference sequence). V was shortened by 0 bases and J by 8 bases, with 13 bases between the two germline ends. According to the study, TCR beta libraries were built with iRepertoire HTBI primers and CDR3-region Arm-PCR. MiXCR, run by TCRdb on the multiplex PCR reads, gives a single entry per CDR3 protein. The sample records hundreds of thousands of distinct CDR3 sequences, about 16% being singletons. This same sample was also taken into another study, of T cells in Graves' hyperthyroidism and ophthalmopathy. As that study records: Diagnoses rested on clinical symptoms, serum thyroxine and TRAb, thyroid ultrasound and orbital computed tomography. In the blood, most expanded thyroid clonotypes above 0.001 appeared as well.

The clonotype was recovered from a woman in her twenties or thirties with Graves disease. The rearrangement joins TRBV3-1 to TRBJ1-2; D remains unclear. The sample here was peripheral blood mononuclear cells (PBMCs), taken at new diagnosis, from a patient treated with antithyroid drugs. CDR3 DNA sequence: TGTGCCAGCAGCCAAGAGTCGAGAGGTCTGGGCTACACCTTC. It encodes CASSQESRGLGYTF.